This T cell receptor (beta chain) was found in a study of T cells in tuberculosis. Study at large: Sequenced TCRs come from CD1B-GMM tetramer-binding T cells.

Sorting used thawed, overnight-rested PBMC stained with anti-CD3, a viability dye and GMM-loaded CD1B tetramer. C32 glucose monomycolate from Rhodococcus equi was loaded onto the CD1B tetramers. This clone was seen once. Here immunoSEQ multiplex PCR was the method, and the copy in TCRdb shows in-frame clones only, minus some. The sample includes 55,000 to 60,000 clones, roughly 87% seen only once; the top ten take around a fifth. The specimen was CD1b-GMM tetramer-negative cells sorted from PBMCs. This sequence originates from an adult woman with latent tuberculosis.

Written as DNA, the CDR3 is TGTGCCAGCTCACCGAGGGTAGCTAACACTGAAGCTTTCTTT. As protein: CASSPRVANTEAFF. The chain combines TRBV18 with TRBJ1-1; D uncertain. Per germline, CDR1 KGHSH and CDR2 LQKENI. The length of the CDR3 is 14 residues. V shed 3 bases and J shed 2 bases, with 10 bases lying between them.